Listed below are T cell receptor beta chains from one sample, sequenced in a study of technical replicates of blood from several donors. Data came from immunoSEQ multiplex PCR; TCRdb stores just in-frame clones and leaves some out. The table records some 99,000 clones, roughly 96% of them present only once. Sequencing was done on a sample of T cells isolated from PBMCs. The receptors were gathered from a human donor in good health. CDR3s include the opening cysteine and the closing phenylalanine or tryptophan. D genes are given only for firm matches. A clone size is listed for some rows: how often the clone was seen (once, few, many), or a class if it is expanded.

v_call: TRBV19; clone_size: NA; d_call: NA; j_call: TRBJ1-2; cdr3_aa: CASSIWATYGYTF; cdr3_nt: TGTGCCAGTAGTATTTGGGCAACCTATGGCTACACCTTC
v_call: TRBV14; clone_size: NA; d_call: TRBD2; j_call: TRBJ2-3; cdr3_aa: CASSQDFLAGGGDTQYF; cdr3_nt: TGTGCCAGCAGCCAAGATTTCCTAGCGGGAGGCGGAGATACGCAGTATTTT
v_call: TRBV30; clone_size: NA; d_call: NA; j_call: TRBJ1-1; cdr3_aa: CAWSGAWPLNTEAFF; cdr3_nt: TGTGCCTGGAGTGGGGCGTGGCCGTTGAACACTGAAGCTTTCTTT
v_call: TRBV9; clone_size: NA; d_call: NA; j_call: TRBJ2-3; cdr3_aa: CASSVDVGPSGTDTQYF; cdr3_nt: TGTGCCAGCAGCGTAGACGTAGGCCCGTCGGGTACAGATACGCAGTATTTT
v_call: TRBV7-9; clone_size: NA; d_call: TRBD2; j_call: TRBJ2-1; cdr3_aa: CASSSLGGRGGRADEQFF; cdr3_nt: TGTGCCAGCAGCTCCCTTGGGGGGCGCGGCGGGAGGGCTGATGAGCAGTTCTTC
v_call: TRBV20-1; clone_size: NA; d_call: TRBD1; j_call: TRBJ1-1; cdr3_aa: CSALGQVEAFF; cdr3_nt: TGCAGTGCTCTAGGACAGGTTGAAGCTTTCTTT
v_call: TRBV28; clone_size: NA; d_call: TRBD2; j_call: TRBJ2-1; cdr3_aa: CASSLVSSGRDRQFF; cdr3_nt: TGTGCCAGCAGTTTAGTTTCTAGCGGGAGGGACCGGCAGTTCTTC
v_call: TRBV11-2; clone_size: NA; d_call: TRBD2; j_call: TRBJ2-7; cdr3_aa: CASSSGLAGYEQYF; cdr3_nt: TGTGCCAGCAGCTCGGGACTAGCGGGTTACGAGCAGTACTTC
v_call: TRBV2; clone_size: NA; d_call: NA; j_call: TRBJ2-7; cdr3_aa: CASSEGARLENYEQYF; cdr3_nt: TGTGCCAGCAGTGAAGGAGCGAGACTAGAAAACTACGAGCAGTACTTC
v_call: TRBV11-2; clone_size: NA; d_call: NA; j_call: TRBJ1-3; cdr3_aa: CASSRENTIYF; cdr3_nt: TGTGCCAGCAGCCGAGAAAACACCATATATTTT
v_call: TRBV19; clone_size: NA; d_call: TRBD2; j_call: TRBJ2-3; cdr3_aa: CASSITAGDTDTQYF; cdr3_nt: TGTGCCAGTAGTATTACAGCGGGGGATACAGATACGCAGTATTTT
v_call: TRBV28; clone_size: NA; d_call: NA; j_call: TRBJ2-7; cdr3_aa: CASSHRTNAYEQYF; cdr3_nt: TGTGCCAGCAGCCACCGGACAAACGCCTACGAGCAGTACTTC
v_call: TRBV11-2; clone_size: NA; d_call: TRBD1; j_call: TRBJ1-2; cdr3_aa: CASSLGRTGGLYGYTF; cdr3_nt: TGTGCCAGCAGCTTAGGGCGGACAGGGGGTCTCTATGGCTACACCTTC
v_call: TRBV5-6; clone_size: NA; d_call: NA; j_call: TRBJ1-6; cdr3_aa: CASSLAEGFRSPLHF; cdr3_nt: TGTGCCAGCAGCTTGGCGGAGGGGTTCAGATCACCCCTCCACTTT
v_call: TRBV18; clone_size: NA; d_call: TRBD1; j_call: TRBJ2-2; cdr3_aa: CASKTGLNTGELFF; cdr3_nt: TGTGCCAGCAAGACAGGGTTGAACACCGGGGAGCTGTTTTTT
v_call: TRBV19; clone_size: NA; d_call: TRBD1; j_call: TRBJ2-7; cdr3_aa: CASSMGQSYEQYF; cdr3_nt: TGTGCCAGTAGTATGGGACAGTCCTACGAGCAGTACTTC
v_call: TRBV29-1; clone_size: NA; d_call: NA; j_call: TRBJ2-1; cdr3_aa: CSPKRASYNEQFF; cdr3_nt: TGCAGCCCCAAGCGGGCGTCCTACAATGAGCAGTTCTTC
v_call: TRBV19; clone_size: NA; d_call: NA; j_call: TRBJ1-6; cdr3_aa: CASSGGVNAPLHF; cdr3_nt: TGTGCCAGTAGTGGAGGCGTGAACGCACCCCTCCACTTT
v_call: TRBV7-8; clone_size: NA; d_call: TRBD2; j_call: TRBJ2-1; cdr3_aa: CASSPGGISYEQFF; cdr3_nt: TGTGCCAGCAGCCCCGGGGGGATATCCTATGAGCAGTTCTTC
v_call: TRBV28; clone_size: NA; d_call: TRBD1; j_call: TRBJ1-5; cdr3_aa: CAGNDRGPRRQPQHF; cdr3_nt: TGTGCCGGAAATGATAGGGGGCCCAGGCGTCAGCCCCAGCATTTT
v_call: TRBV5-1; clone_size: NA; d_call: NA; j_call: TRBJ2-1; cdr3_aa: CASIIHFRLRGYNEQFF; cdr3_nt: TGCGCCAGCATAATACACTTCCGGCTTAGAGGGTACAATGAGCAGTTCTTC
v_call: TRBV5-6; clone_size: once; d_call: NA; j_call: TRBJ1-2; cdr3_aa: CASSQPPTDNYGYTF; cdr3_nt: TGTGCCAGCAGCCAACCCCCGACAGATAACTATGGCTACACCTTC
v_call: TRBV9; clone_size: once; d_call: NA; j_call: TRBJ1-3; cdr3_aa: CASSARPREGGNTIYF; cdr3_nt: TGTGCCAGCAGCGCAAGACCGCGGGAGGGTGGAAACACCATATATTTT
v_call: TRBV18; clone_size: NA; d_call: NA; j_call: TRBJ1-5; cdr3_aa: CASSPRQGNQPQHF; cdr3_nt: TGTGCCAGCTCACCGCGACAGGGCAATCAGCCCCAGCATTTT
v_call: TRBV6-6; clone_size: NA; d_call: NA; j_call: TRBJ1-4; cdr3_aa: CASSYSLATNEKLFF; cdr3_nt: TGTGCCAGCAGTTACAGCCTGGCAACTAATGAAAAACTGTTTTTT
v_call: TRBV2; clone_size: NA; d_call: NA; j_call: TRBJ1-2; cdr3_aa: CASSGSAYGYTF; cdr3_nt: TGTGCCAGCAGTGGGAGTGCCTATGGCTACACCTTC
v_call: TRBV21-1; clone_size: once; d_call: NA; j_call: TRBJ2-7; cdr3_aa: CASSKLVAGVCYEQYF; cdr3_nt: TGTGCCAGCAGCAAATTAGTCGCGGGAGTGTGCTACGAGCAGTACTTC
v_call: TRBV5-1; clone_size: NA; d_call: NA; j_call: TRBJ1-1; cdr3_aa: CASSLRGSGTEAFF; cdr3_nt: TGCGCCAGCAGCTTGAGGGGGTCTGGCACTGAAGCTTTCTTT
v_call: TRBV5-4; clone_size: NA; d_call: TRBD2; j_call: TRBJ2-2; cdr3_aa: CASSLIPSGGLTGELFF; cdr3_nt: TGTGCCAGCAGCTTGATCCCTAGCGGGGGCTTGACCGGGGAGCTGTTTTTT
v_call: TRBV19; clone_size: NA; d_call: TRBD1; j_call: TRBJ2-5; cdr3_aa: CASSIGQGRETQYF; cdr3_nt: TGTGCCAGTAGTATAGGACAGGGTCGGGAGACCCAGTACTTC
v_call: TRBV6-5; clone_size: NA; d_call: NA; j_call: TRBJ2-7; cdr3_aa: CASSYSPGGYSYEQYF; cdr3_nt: TGTGCCAGCAGTTACTCCCCAGGGGGGTACTCCTACGAGCAGTACTTC
v_call: TRBV18; clone_size: NA; d_call: NA; j_call: TRBJ2-2; cdr3_aa: CASSPFGGELFF; cdr3_nt: TGTGCCAGCTCACCCTTCGGCGGGGAGCTGTTTTTT
v_call: TRBV15; clone_size: NA; d_call: TRBD2; j_call: TRBJ2-1; cdr3_aa: CATSLLAGGNNEQFF; cdr3_nt: TGTGCCACCAGCTTACTAGCGGGAGGAAACAATGAGCAGTTCTTC
v_call: TRBV28; clone_size: NA; d_call: TRBD1; j_call: TRBJ2-3; cdr3_aa: CASSPPLQGSTDTQYF; cdr3_nt: TGTGCCAGCAGTCCCCCCCTACAGGGGAGCACAGATACGCAGTATTTT
v_call: TRBV28; clone_size: NA; d_call: TRBD2; j_call: TRBJ2-7; cdr3_aa: CASRGSLGTSGTERAYEQYF; cdr3_nt: TGTGCCAGCAGAGGTTCTCTTGGGACTAGCGGGACTGAGCGGGCCTACGAGCAGTACTTC
v_call: TRBV28; clone_size: few; d_call: NA; j_call: TRBJ2-7; cdr3_aa: CASSFSVQGGYEQYF; cdr3_nt: TGTGCCAGCAGTTTCTCGGTGCAGGGGGGATACGAGCAGTACTTC
v_call: TRBV6-1; clone_size: once; d_call: TRBD1; j_call: TRBJ1-5; cdr3_aa: CASTRQGIQPQHF; cdr3_nt: TGTGCCAGCACCCGACAGGGAATACAGCCCCAGCATTTT
v_call: TRBV5-1; clone_size: NA; d_call: TRBD2; j_call: TRBJ2-1; cdr3_aa: CASSLSAGGPYNEQFF; cdr3_nt: TGCGCCAGCAGCTTGTCGGCGGGAGGGCCATACAATGAGCAGTTCTTC